This T cell receptor (beta chain) was sequenced during a study of T cell repertoires in cytomegalovirus infection. Whole-study context: Recently identified HLA-C-restricted and well-studied HLA-B-restricted CMV epitopes were used. Carrying CMV and the relevant HLA type showed in public TCR beta signatures. Study observations and caveats: Cumulative frequency of public TCR beta families picked out carriers of CMV plus the relevant HLA. HLA-C-restricted TCR beta clonotypes specific for CMV led the ex vivo response.

The V end was cut by 6 bases, the J end by 9 bases, with 18 bases between. CDR3 size: 14 residues. Concerning this clonotype itself: Its antigen is not known.

TCRdb re-called the reads through MiXCR, storing one row per CDR3 protein. This table holds 350,000 to 400,000 distinct CDR3 sequences, roughly 34% found once. The chain couples TRBV12-3 or TRBV12-4 to TRBJ2-1; D is undetermined. The sequence came from a human donor in good health (CMV status not recorded). Some clones in this sample may be carry-over from other donors' samples. The input for sequencing was cultured PBMCs, taken from culture after CMV antigen stimulation. The CDR3 nucleotides are TGTGCCAGCAGCCCCCTCCAGCTCCCGGTTGAGCAGTTCTTC. This translates into CASSPLQLPVEQFF.